These 25 T cell receptor beta chains were all obtained from the same sample, sequenced in a study of control samples from healthy donors and cancer patients. The method was immunoSEQ multiplex PCR; TCRdb's version includes in-frame clones alone and lacks a portion of them. The sample lists 150,000 or so clones, 85% to 95% seen once, with 13% to 15% in the top ten. The sample consisted of PBMCs. Source of these receptors: a man between 60 and 70 years old with colorectal cancer.

The chain recombines TRBV5-1 with TRBJ1-1; D call uncertain. Between the trimmed V and J ends, which lost 4 bases and 3 bases, there was a span of 7 bases. Germline values: CDR1 SGHRS, CDR2 YFSETQ. This CDR3 is built from 12 residues. CDR3 residues: CASSRVDTEAFF. As DNA, the CDR3 is TGCGCCAGCAGCCGAGTTGACACTGAAGCTTTCTTT. Variable domain in full (rest from reference TRBV5-1 and TRBJ1-1): KAGVTQTPRYLIKTRGQQVTLSCSPISGHRSVSWYQQTPGQGLQFLFEYFSETQRNKGNFPGRFSGRQFSNSRSEMNVSTLELGDSALYLCASSRVDTEAFFGQGTRLTVV.

V gene TRBV7-9 combines with J gene TRBJ1-3; the D gene is possibly TRBD1 (5 bases). CDR1 SEHNR and CDR2 FQNEAQ come from the germline V gene (reference sequence). This CDR3 is 14 amino acids long. Trimming took 1 base from V and 7 from J, leaving 11 bases between them. The CDR3 spells CASSLGQGSNTIYF. DNA of the CDR3: TGTGCCAGCAGCTTAGGCCAGGGAAGTAACACCATATATTTT.

The gene calls are TRBV6-6 and TRBJ2-7; perhaps TRBD1 as D (6 bases). The CDR3 is made up of 13 amino acids. With 6 bases removed from V and 3 bases from J, the gap between germline ends came to 12 bases. The germline CDR1 and CDR2 sequences are MNHNY and SVGAGI (reference sequence). CDR3 in amino acids: CASRVQGNYEQYF. DNA for the CDR3: TGTGCCAGCAGGGTACAGGGAAACTACGAGCAGTACTTC.

This chain links TRBV2 with TRBJ2-5; D unresolved. The CDR3 runs to 13 residues. Germline V gene data show CDR1 as SNHLY and CDR2 as FYNNEI. V lost 5 bases and J lost 1, with 8 bases in between. The CDR3 coding sequence is TGTGCCAGCAGTTGGACGGTCCAAGAGACCCAGTACTTC. It encodes CASSWTVQETQYF.

This chain connects TRBV29-1 to TRBJ1-1; D is uncertain. V was clipped by 7 bases and J by 1 base, with 7 bases between them. The germline V gene encodes CDR1 SQVTM and CDR2 ANQGSEA. CDR3 size: 11 residues. The CDR3 reads CSARENTEAFF. As DNA, the CDR3 is TGCAGCGCTAGAGAGAACACTGAAGCTTTCTTT.

The chain uses TRBV7-9 and TRBJ2-7; possible D gene TRBD1, 5 bases. Trimming stripped 1 base from V and 6 bases from J, with 7 bases between. Germline V gene data show CDR1 as SEHNR and CDR2 as FQNEAQ (reference sequence). This CDR3 has 12 residues. The chain's CDR3 is CASSLGQSEQYF. CDR3 DNA: TGTGCCAGCAGCTTAGGACAGTCCGAGCAGTACTTC.

This clone occurred once. The genes are TRBV12-3 or TRBV12-4 and TRBJ1-2, with no clear D. Deletions cut 2 bases from V and 2 bases from J, with 3 bases between. The CDR3 spans 12 residues. CDR3 in DNA: TGTGCCAGCAGTTTAAAAAACTATGGCTACACCTTC. Translated: CASSLKNYGYTF.

This rearrangement joins TRBV19 to TRBJ2-4; 8 bases fit TRBD1. The J segment lost 3 bases and the V segment lost 5 bases, leaving 6 bases of the junction unmatched. CDR1 and CDR2 (germline): LNHDA, SQIVND (reference sequence). The length of the CDR3 is 15 residues. In nucleotides, the CDR3 is TGTGCCAGTAGTGTTCTTACAGGGGGCAAAAACATTCAGTACTTC. As protein: CASSVLTGGKNIQYF.

This clone appeared a single time. V and J are TRBV7-2 and TRBJ2-5; D is undetermined. Trimming cost V 4 bases and J 4 bases, with 4 bases left between them. There are 11 residues in the CDR3. CDR1 is SGHTA and CDR2 is FQGNSA in the germline V gene. The CDR3 region is CASSSRETQYF. CDR3 DNA: TGTGCCAGCAGCTCAAGAGAGACCCAGTACTTC.

The chain has TRBV28 and TRBJ1-2; D not certain. Per the germline V gene, CDR1 is MDHEN and CDR2 is SYDVKM. V dropped 1 base and J dropped 4 bases, with 16 bases sitting between them. The CDR3 contains 16 residues. CDR3 residues: CASSLFGRAIFYGYTF. The CDR3 DNA sequence: TGTGCCAGCAGTTTATTCGGTCGAGCAATTTTCTATGGCTACACCTTC.

This chain links TRBV10-3 with TRBJ2-5, with D hard to call. Per germline, CDR1 ENHRY and CDR2 SYGVKD. V was trimmed by 1 base and J by 2 bases, leaving 14 bases between them. This CDR3 is 16 amino acids long. CDR3 sequence reads: CAISELPTPTQETQYF. CDR3 DNA sequence: TGTGCCATCAGTGAGTTACCGACACCTACTCAAGAGACCCAGTACTTC.

The J gene is TRBJ1-1, the V gene TRBV7-9; D is unresolved. Trimming stripped 2 bases from V and 2 bases from J, with 12 bases between. The CDR3 sequence is 15 residues long. The germline V gene encodes CDR1 SEHNR and CDR2 FQNEAQ (reference sequence). CDR3 sequence: CASSLFATGNTEAFF. CDR3 nucleotide sequence: TGTGCCAGCAGCTTATTCGCCACCGGAAACACTGAAGCTTTCTTT.

V is TRBV18 and J is TRBJ1-1; no definite D call. V was pared by 1 base and J by 2 bases, with 8 bases between. Germline V CDR1 and CDR2: KGHSH, LQKENI. This CDR3 region has 14 residues. Here the CDR3 reads CASSPRQSNTEAFF. The CDR3 DNA reads as TGTGCCAGCTCACCACGGCAATCCAACACTGAAGCTTTCTTT.

The rearrangement links TRBV19 to TRBJ2-7, with D hard to call. CDR3 length: 15 amino acids. Looked up from germline, CDR1 is LNHDA and CDR2 is SQIVND (reference sequence). Trimming removed 5 bases at V and 1 base at J, with 15 bases between. The CDR3 region is CASSEVSAASYEQYF. The CDR3 nucleotides read TGTGCCAGTAGTGAGGTCTCGGCAGCTTCCTACGAGCAGTACTTC.

The chain combines TRBV19 with TRBJ1-4; TRBD1 might be the D (5 bases). Germline CDR1 reads LNHDA; CDR2 reads SQIVND (reference sequence). V lost 3 bases and J lost 5, with 16 bases in between. This CDR3 has 16 amino acids. CDR3 sequence (DNA): TGTGCCAGTAGTATCGGACGACGGGACGCGAATGAAAAACTGTTTTTT. Its translation is CASSIGRRDANEKLFF.

This sequence joins TRBV12-3 or TRBV12-4 and TRBJ2-7; maybe TRBD1 (6 bases). The CDR3 is 11 amino acids. Trimming shortened V by 4 bases and J by 8 bases, and 9 bases separated the two germline ends. CDR3 bases: TGTGCCAGCAGTTCCCGGGACAAGCAGTACTTC. It encodes CASSSRDKQYF.

The chain recombines TRBV11-3 with TRBJ1-1; D gene uncertain. CDR1 and CDR2 from the germline V gene are SGHNT and YENEEA. V was pared by 5 bases and J by 3 bases, with 10 bases between. CDR3 length: 13 amino acids. This CDR3 reads CASSRNPDTEAFF. The CDR3 nucleotides read TGTGCCAGCAGCCGGAACCCGGACACTGAAGCTTTCTTT.

The gene calls are TRBV4-1 and TRBJ1-2; D ambiguous. CDR3 length: 16 amino acids. Deletions cut 4 bases from V and 0 bases from J, with 15 bases between. Germline values: CDR1 MGHRA, CDR2 YSYEKL. As DNA, the CDR3 is TGCGCCAGCAGCCCTCCGATGGCAGTCTCTAACTATGGCTACACCTTC. It is translated as CASSPPMAVSNYGYTF.

CDR3 sequence: CASSPGDSNTGELFF. The CDR3 coding sequence is TGTGCCAGCAGCCCCGGGGATTCGAACACCGGGGAGCTGTTTTTT. The rearrangement links TRBV11-3 to TRBJ2-2; TRBD2 might be the D (5 bases). In germline, CDR1 is SGHNT, CDR2 YENEEA. The CDR3 loop spans 15 amino acids. V lost 5 bases and J lost 0, with 10 bases in between.

In this sample, this clone turned up a few times. V is TRBV27 and J is TRBJ1-6; no clear D. The CDR3 has 15 residues. From germline, CDR1 is MNHEY and CDR2 SMNVEV (reference sequence). V was clipped by 6 bases and J by 3 bases, with 12 bases between them. This CDR3 reads CASRGVGIYNSPLHF. DNA for the CDR3: TGTGCCAGCAGAGGTGTCGGAATCTATAATTCACCCCTCCACTTT.

The chain uses TRBV6-5 and TRBJ1-5, with 7 bases matching TRBD1. After removal of 8 bases from V and 8 bases from J, the junction contained 15 bases not matched to a gene. This CDR3 has 15 amino acids. Germline V gives CDR1 MNHEY, CDR2 SVGAGI. CDR3 sequence: CASRVGQPYREPQHF. DNA for the CDR3: TGTGCCAGCCGGGTGGGACAGCCTTATCGCGAGCCCCAGCATTTT.

The chain is built from TRBV28 and TRBJ1-1; D uncertain. Germline CDR1 MDHEN, CDR2 SYDVKM. The CDR3 is 13 residues long. The ends were cut back, 6 bases at V and 5 bases at J, with 13 bases in the middle. The DNA for the CDR3 is TGTGCCAGCAGCCCCAATGGGAGGACTGAAGCTTTCTTT. Protein sequence: CASSPNGRTEAFF.

The chain combines TRBV21-1 with TRBJ2-7; the tabulated D call, TRBD2, remains unverified against the DNA. TRBV21-1 is a known pseudogene. This CDR3 has 12 amino acids. CDR3 bases: TGTGCCAGCGTCGCGGACTCCTACGAGCAGTACTTC. This codes for CASVADSYEQYF.

This clone was detected once. The V and J genes are TRBV5-8 and TRBJ1-2; TRBD1 is a possible D gene (6 bases). The ends were cut back, 4 bases at V and 2 bases at J, with 12 bases in the middle. CDR3 length: 14 residues. From germline, CDR1 is SGHTS and CDR2 YDEGEE. For the CDR3, the DNA is TGTGCCAGCAGCCGGGGACAAAACAACTATGGCTACACCTTC. Translating it yields CASSRGQNNYGYTF.

CDR3 sequence: CASSEGTGGGQPQHF. The CDR3 DNA follows: TGTGCCAGCAGTGAAGGAACAGGGGGCGGGCAGCCCCAGCATTTT. The gene calls are TRBV2 and TRBJ1-5; 9 bases align to TRBD1. There are 15 residues in the CDR3. J gave up 7 bases and V 1 base, and 5 bases lay outside the gene matches. CDR1 is SNHLY, CDR2 FYNNEI, per germline.